This T cell receptor beta chain was recovered during a study of T cells after yellow fever vaccination. Broader study findings: The CD4 compartment and the CD8 compartment contained a small share of clonotypes in common. A large majority of primary-vaccination clones showed up again after the booster (under 98% CD4, about 90% CD8).

A 5'RACE template-switching step, the method used to make TCR cDNA, added a universal primer site and UMIs. TCRdb independently ran MiXCR on the 5' RACE reads; one entry per CDR3 protein. The sample contains 350,000 to 450,000 distinct CDR3 sequences, 18% of which appear only once. Comments on this clonotype: As yet, its antigen is unknown.

The CDR3 is 13 residues long. CDR1 DFQATT and CDR2 SNEGSKA come from the germline V gene (reference sequence). Trimming shortened V by 0 bases and J by 2 bases, and 5 bases separated the two germline ends. The receptor was isolated from a man aged 18 to 29 who received the YFV17D yellow fever vaccine. The gene calls are TRBV20-1 and TRBJ2-1, with D perhaps given as TRBD1 or TRBD2 (5 bases each). Sequences were derived from PBMCs, sampled before the yellow fever booster vaccination. The CDR3: CSAREGAYNEQFF. The CDR3 DNA is TGCAGTGCTAGAGAGGGGGCCTACAATGAGCAGTTCTTC.